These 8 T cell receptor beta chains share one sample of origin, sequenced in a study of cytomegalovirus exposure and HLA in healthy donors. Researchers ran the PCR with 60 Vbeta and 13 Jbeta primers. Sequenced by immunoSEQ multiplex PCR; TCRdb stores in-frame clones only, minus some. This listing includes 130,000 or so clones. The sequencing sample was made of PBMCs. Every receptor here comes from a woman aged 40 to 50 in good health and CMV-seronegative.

CDR3 DNA sequence: TGTGCCAGTAGCCCGACAGGGGGCGGACGATTTAGCACAGATACGCAGTATTTT. Translation gives CASSPTGGGRFSTDTQYF. V gene TRBV19 combines with J gene TRBJ2-3; 10 bases map to TRBD1. V shed 6 bases and J 0 bases; nucleotides not matched to a gene: 12. The length of the CDR3 is 18 residues. Germline V CDR1 and CDR2: LNHDA, SQIVND (reference sequence).

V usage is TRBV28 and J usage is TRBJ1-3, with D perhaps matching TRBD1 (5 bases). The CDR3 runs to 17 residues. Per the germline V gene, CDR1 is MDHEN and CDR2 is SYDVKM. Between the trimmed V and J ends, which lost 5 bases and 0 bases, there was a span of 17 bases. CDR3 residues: CASSTDDRIGSGNTIYF. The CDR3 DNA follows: TGTGCCAGCAGTACCGATGACAGAATCGGCTCTGGAAACACCATATATTTT.

The DNA for the CDR3 is TGTGCCAGTAGTGCCCGGACAGAAAAAGGGGAGACCCAGTACTTC. It codes for CASSARTEKGETQYF. The chain joins TRBV19 to TRBJ2-5, with D maybe TRBD1 (6 bases). CDR3 size: 15 residues. V was pared by 5 bases and J by 5 bases, with 18 bases between. The germline V gene encodes CDR1 LNHDA and CDR2 SQIVND (reference sequence).

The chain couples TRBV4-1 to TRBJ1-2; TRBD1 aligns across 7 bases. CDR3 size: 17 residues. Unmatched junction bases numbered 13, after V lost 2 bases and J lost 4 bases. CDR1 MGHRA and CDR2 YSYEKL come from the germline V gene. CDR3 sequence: CASSQLMGAGGSYGYTF. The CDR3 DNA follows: TGCGCCAGCAGCCAACTAATGGGGGCAGGGGGTAGCTATGGCTACACCTTC.

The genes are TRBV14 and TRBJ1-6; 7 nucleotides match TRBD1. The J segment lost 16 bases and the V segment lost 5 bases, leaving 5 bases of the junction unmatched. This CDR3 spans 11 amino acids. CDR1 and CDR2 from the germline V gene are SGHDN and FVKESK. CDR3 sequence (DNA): TGTGCCAGCAGCTGGGGGACAGCACTCCACTTT. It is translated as CASSWGTALHF.

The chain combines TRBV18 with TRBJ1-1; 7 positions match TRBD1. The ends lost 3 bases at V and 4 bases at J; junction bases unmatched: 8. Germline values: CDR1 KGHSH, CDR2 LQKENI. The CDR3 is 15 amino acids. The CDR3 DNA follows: TGTGCCAGCTCACCCGGGACAGCAGCGAGCACTGAAGCTTTCTTT. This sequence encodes CASSPGTAASTEAFF.

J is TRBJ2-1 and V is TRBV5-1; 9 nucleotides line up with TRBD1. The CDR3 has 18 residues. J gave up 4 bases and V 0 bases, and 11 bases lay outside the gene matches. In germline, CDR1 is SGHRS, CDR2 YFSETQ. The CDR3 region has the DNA TGCGCCAGCAGCTTGGGGCCCGTACAGGGGGCAAGGTACAATGAGCAGTTCTTC. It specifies CASSLGPVQGARYNEQFF.

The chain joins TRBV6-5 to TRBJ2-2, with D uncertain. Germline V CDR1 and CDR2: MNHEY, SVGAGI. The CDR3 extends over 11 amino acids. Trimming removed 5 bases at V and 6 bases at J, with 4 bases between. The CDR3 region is CASSLAGELFF. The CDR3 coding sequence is TGTGCCAGCAGTCTTGCCGGGGAGCTGTTTTTT.